The entry below gives a single T cell receptor (beta chain) sequence along with its context. Other DNA sequences in this sample translate to the same CDR3. This entry comes from a study of blood T cell repertoires in COVID-19. Study at large: T cells, B-cell-depleted T cells, or PBMCs supplied cDNA or gDNA.

TCRdb's copy holds only in-frame clones and misses some; the assay was immunoSEQ multiplex PCR. The data contain about 140,000 clones, around 83% of them singletons. Trimming cost V 3 bases and J 1 base, with 9 bases left between them. This CDR3 is 14 amino acids long. Germline V CDR1 and CDR2: MGHRA, YSYEKL. The chain combines TRBV4-1 with TRBJ1-1; D is possibly TRBD1 (6 bases). The specimen was peripheral blood. This clonotype was sampled from a woman aged 55-70 years with acute or convalescent COVID-19. The CDR3 protein is CASSQDSPNTEAFF. As DNA, the CDR3 is TGCGCCAGCAGCCAGGACAGCCCGAACACTGAAGCTTTCTTT.